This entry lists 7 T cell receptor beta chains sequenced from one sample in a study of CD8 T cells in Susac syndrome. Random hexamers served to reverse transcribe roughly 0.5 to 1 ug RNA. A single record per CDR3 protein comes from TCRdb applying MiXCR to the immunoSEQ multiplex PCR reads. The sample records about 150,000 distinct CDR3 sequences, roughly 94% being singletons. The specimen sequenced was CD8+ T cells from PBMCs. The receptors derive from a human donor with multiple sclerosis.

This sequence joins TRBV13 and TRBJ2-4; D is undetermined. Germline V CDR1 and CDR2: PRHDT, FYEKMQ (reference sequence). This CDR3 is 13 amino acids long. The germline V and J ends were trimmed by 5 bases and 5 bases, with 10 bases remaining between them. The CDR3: CASSRQTENIQYF. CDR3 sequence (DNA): TGTGCCAGCAGCCGCCAGACGGAAAACATTCAGTACTTC.

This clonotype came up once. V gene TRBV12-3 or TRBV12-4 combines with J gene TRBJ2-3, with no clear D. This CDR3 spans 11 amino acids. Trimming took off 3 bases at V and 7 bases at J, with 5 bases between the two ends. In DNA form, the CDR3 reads TGTGCCAGCAGTTTTGGCTATACGCAGTATTTT. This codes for CASSFGYTQYF.

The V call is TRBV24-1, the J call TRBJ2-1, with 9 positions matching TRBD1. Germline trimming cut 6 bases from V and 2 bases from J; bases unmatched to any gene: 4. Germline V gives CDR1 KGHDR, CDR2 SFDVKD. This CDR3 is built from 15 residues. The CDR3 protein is CATSRRQGAYNEQFF. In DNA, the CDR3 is TGTGCCACCAGTAGAAGACAGGGGGCCTACAATGAGCAGTTCTTC.

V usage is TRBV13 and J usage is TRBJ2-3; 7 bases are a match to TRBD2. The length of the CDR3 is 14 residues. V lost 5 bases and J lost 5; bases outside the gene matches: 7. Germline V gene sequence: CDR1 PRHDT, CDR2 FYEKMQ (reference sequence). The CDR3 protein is CASSGGGPGDTQYF. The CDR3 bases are TGTGCCAGCAGCGGGGGGGGACCGGGAGATACGCAGTATTTT.

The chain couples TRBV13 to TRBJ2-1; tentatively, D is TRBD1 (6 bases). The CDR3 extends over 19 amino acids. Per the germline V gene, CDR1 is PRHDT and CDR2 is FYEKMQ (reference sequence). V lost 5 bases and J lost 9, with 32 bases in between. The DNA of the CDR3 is TGTGCCAGCAGCGCCCGGACAGTCTTACCGGGTGAATTAACGGGTGAGCAGTTCTTC. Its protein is CASSARTVLPGELTGEQFF.

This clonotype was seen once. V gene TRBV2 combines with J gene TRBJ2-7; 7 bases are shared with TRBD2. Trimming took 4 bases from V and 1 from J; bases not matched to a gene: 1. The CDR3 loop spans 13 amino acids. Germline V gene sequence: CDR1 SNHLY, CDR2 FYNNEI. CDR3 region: CASSGGGSYEQYF. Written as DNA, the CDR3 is TGTGCCAGCAGTGGGGGGGGATCCTACGAGCAGTACTTC.

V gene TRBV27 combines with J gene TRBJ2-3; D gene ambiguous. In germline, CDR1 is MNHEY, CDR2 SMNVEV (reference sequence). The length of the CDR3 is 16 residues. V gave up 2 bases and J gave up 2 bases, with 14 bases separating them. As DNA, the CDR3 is TGTGCCAGCAGTTTAGTGGGATCACCAAACACAGATACGCAGTATTTT. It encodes CASSLVGSPNTDTQYF.